This record looks at one T cell receptor beta chain sequence and its context. Looked up from germline, CDR1 is SGHRS and CDR2 is YFSETQ. With V trimmed by 7 bases and J by 1 base, 6 bases remained unmatched. The CDR3 covers 14 residues. This record belongs to a study of blood T cells in healthy people across ages. Each donor's blood draw was 7.5 to 10 milliliters of peripheral blood. Total RNA, at least 6 micrograms per sample, came from PBMCs. A second PCR of 7 to 11 cycles used a sample-barcoded 5' primer and a J-beta primer mix. One entry per CDR3 protein, called by TCRdb with MiXCR from the 5' RACE reads. Among about 1,800,000 distinct CDR3 sequences listed, roughly 30% were seen once.

The material sequenced was blood. The clonotype was recovered from a woman aged 25 to 45 in good health. The chain joins TRBV5-1 to TRBJ2-7; TRBD1 matches 9 bases. CDR3 sequence reads: CASVWGQGSYEQYF. The CDR3 DNA is TGCGCCAGCGTGTGGGGACAGGGTTCCTACGAGCAGTACTTC.